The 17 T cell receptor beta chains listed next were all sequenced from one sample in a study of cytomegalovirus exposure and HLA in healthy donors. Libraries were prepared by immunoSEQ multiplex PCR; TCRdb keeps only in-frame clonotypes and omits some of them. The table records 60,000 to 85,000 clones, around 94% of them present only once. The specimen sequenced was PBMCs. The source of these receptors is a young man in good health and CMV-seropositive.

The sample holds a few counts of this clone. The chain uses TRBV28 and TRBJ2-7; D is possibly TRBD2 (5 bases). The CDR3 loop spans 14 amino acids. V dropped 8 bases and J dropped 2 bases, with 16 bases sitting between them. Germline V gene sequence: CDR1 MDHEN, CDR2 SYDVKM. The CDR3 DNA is TGTGCCAGCGGAACCTTAGCGAAAACCTACGAGCAGTACTTC. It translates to CASGTLAKTYEQYF.

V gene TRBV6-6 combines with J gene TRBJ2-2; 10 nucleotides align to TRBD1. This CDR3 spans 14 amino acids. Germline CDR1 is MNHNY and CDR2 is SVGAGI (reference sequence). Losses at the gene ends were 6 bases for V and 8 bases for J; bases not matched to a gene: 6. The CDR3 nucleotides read TGTGCCAGCAGACGGGACAGGGGAAGGGGGGAGCTGTTTTTT. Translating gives CASRRDRGRGELFF.

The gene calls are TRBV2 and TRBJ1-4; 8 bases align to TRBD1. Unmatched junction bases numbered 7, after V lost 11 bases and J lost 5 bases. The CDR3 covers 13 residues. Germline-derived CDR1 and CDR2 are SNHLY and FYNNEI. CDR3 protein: CAGRGDRNEKLFF. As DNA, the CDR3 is TGTGCCGGGAGAGGGGACAGGAATGAAAAACTGTTTTTT.

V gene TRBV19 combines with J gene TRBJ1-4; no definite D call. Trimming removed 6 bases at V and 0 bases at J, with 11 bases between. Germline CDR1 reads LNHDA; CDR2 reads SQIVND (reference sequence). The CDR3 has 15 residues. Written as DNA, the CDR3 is TGTGCCAGTAGAATCGGGGTTGCAACTAATGAAAAACTGTTTTTT. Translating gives CASRIGVATNEKLFF. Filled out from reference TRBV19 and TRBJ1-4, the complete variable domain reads DGGITQSPKYLFRKEGQNVTLSCEQNLNHDAMYWYRQDPGQGLRLIYYSQIVNDFQKGDIAEGYSVSREKKESFPLTVTSAQKNPTAFYLCASRIGVATNEKLFFGSGTQLSVL.

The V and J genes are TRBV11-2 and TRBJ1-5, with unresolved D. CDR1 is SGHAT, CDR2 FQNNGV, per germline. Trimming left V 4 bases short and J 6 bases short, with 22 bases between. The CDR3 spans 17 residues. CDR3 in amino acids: CASSSGERGGFGQPQHF. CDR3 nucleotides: TGTGCCAGCAGCTCGGGTGAGCGGGGAGGGTTTGGTCAGCCCCAGCATTTT.

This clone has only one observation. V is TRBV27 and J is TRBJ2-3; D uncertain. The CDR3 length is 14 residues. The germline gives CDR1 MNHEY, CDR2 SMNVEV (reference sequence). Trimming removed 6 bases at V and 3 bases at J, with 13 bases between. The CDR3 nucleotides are TGTGCCAGCAGCCCCCTCGCGCGTACAGATACGCAGTATTTT. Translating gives CASSPLARTDTQYF.

The CDR3 bases are TGCAGCGTTGAAAACGGAGTCGACGAGCAGTACTTC. Protein sequence: CSVENGVDEQYF. The V and J genes are TRBV29-1 and TRBJ2-7, with no clear D. V was shortened by 2 bases and J by 5 bases, with 10 bases between the two germline ends. This CDR3 contains 12 residues. Germline V CDR1 and CDR2: SQVTM, ANQGSEA.

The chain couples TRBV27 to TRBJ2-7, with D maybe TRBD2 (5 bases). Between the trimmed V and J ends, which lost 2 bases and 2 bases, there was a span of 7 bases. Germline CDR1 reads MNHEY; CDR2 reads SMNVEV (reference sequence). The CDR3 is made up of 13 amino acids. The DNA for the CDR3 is TGTGCCAGCAGTTTACCGGGGACCTACGAGCAGTACTTC. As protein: CASSLPGTYEQYF.

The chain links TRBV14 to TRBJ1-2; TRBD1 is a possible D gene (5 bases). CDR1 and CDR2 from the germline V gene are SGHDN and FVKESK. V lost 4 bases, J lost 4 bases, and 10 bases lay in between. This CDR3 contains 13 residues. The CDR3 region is CASSPGRVYGYTF. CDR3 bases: TGTGCCAGCAGCCCCGGCAGGGTCTATGGCTACACCTTC. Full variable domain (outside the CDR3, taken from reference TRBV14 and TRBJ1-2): EAGVTQFPSHSVIEKGQTVTLRCDPISGHDNLYWYRRVMGKEIKFLLHFVKESKQDESGMPNNRFLAERTGGTYSTLKVQPAELEDSGVYFCASSPGRVYGYTFGSGTRLTVV.

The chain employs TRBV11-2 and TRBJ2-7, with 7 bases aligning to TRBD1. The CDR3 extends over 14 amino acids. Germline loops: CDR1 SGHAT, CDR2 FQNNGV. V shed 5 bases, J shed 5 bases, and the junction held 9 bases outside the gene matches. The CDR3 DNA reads TGTGCCAGCAGCAATAGGGGGCGGCCCAACGAGCAGTACTTC. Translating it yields CASSNRGRPNEQYF. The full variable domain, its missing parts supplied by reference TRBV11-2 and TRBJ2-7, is EAGVAQSPRYKIIEKRQSVAFWCNPISGHATLYWYQQILGQGPKLLIQFQNNGVVDDSQLPKDRFSAERLKGVDSTLKIQPAKLEDSAVYLCASSNRGRPNEQYFGPGTRLTVT.

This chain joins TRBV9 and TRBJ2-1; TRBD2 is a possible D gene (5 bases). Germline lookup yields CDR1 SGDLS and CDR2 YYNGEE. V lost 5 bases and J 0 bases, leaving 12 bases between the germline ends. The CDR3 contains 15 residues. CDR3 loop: CASRNPGVSYNEQFF. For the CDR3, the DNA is TGTGCCAGCAGGAATCCCGGGGTCTCCTACAATGAGCAGTTCTTC.

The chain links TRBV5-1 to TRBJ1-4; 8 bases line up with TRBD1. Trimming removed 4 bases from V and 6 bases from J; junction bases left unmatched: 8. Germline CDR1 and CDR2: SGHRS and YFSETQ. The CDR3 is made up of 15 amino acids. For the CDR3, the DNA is TGCGCCAGCAGCACCGGACAGGGTGAGGATGAAAAACTGTTTTTT. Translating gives CASSTGQGEDEKLFF.

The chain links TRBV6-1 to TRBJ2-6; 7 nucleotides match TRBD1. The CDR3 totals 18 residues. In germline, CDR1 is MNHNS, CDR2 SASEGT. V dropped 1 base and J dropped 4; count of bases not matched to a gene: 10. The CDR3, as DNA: TGTGCCAGCAGTGAAGGCGACTTTACAGGGGTCGGGGCCAACGTCCTGACTTTC. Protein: CASSEGDFTGVGANVLTF.

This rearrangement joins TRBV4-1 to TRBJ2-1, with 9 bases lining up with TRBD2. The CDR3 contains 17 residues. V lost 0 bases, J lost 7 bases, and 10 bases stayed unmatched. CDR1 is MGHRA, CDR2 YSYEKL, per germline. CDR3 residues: CASSQDFSGTSRNEQFF. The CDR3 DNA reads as TGCGCCAGCAGCCAAGATTTTAGTGGGACTAGCCGTAATGAGCAGTTCTTC.

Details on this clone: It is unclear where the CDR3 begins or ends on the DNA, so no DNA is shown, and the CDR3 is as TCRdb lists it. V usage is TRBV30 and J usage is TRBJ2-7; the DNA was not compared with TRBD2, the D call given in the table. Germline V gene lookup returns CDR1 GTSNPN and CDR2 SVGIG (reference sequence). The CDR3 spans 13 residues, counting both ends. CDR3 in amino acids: CAWSVLVSYEQYF.

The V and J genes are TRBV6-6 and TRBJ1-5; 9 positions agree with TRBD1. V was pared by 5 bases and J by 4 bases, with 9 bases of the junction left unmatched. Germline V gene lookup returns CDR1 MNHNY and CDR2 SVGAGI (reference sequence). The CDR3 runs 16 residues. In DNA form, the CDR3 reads TGTGCCAGCAGTAATCCCCGGGACAGGGCGAATCAGCCCCAGCATTTT. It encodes CASSNPRDRANQPQHF.

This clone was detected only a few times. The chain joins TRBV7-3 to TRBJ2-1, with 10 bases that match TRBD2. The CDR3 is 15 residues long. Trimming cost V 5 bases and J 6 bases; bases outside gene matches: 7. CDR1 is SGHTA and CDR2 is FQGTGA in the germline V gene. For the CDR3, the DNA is TGTGCCAGCAGCCTAGGGGCTAGCGGGAGCAATGAGCAGTTCTTC. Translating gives CASSLGASGSNEQFF. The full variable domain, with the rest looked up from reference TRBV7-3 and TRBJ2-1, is GAGVSQTPSNKVTEKGKYVELRCDPISGHTALYWYRQSLGQGPEFLIYFQGTGAADDSGLPNDRFFAVRPEGSVSTLKIQRTERGDSAVYLCASSLGASGSNEQFFGPGTRLTVL.